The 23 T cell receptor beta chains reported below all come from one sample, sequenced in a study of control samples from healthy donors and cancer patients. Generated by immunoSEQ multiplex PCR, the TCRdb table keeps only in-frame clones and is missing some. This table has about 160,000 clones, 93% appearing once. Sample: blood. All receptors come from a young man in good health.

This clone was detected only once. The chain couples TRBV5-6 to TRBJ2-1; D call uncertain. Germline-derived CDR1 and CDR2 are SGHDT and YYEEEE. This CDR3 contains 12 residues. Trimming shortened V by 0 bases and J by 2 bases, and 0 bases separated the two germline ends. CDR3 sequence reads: CASSLAYNEQFF. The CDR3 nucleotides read TGTGCCAGCAGCTTGGCCTACAATGAGCAGTTCTTC.

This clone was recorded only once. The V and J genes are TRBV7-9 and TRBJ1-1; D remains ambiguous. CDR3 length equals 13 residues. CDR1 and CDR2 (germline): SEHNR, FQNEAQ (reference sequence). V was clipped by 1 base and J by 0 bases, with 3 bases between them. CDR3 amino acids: CASSLVMNTEAFF. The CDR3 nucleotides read TGTGCCAGCAGCTTAGTCATGAACACTGAAGCTTTCTTT.

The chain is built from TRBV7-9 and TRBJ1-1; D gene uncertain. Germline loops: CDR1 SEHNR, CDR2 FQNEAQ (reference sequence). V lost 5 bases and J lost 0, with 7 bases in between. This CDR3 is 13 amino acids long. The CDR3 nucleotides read TGTGCCAGCAGCGCCTATCTGAACACTGAAGCTTTCTTT. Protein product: CASSAYLNTEAFF.

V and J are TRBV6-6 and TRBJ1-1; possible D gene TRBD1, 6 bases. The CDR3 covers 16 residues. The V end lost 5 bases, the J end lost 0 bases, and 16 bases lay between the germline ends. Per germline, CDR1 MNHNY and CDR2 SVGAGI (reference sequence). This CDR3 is CASSRPSRGLNTEAFF. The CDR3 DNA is TGTGCCAGCAGTCGACCCAGCAGGGGACTGAACACTGAAGCTTTCTTT.

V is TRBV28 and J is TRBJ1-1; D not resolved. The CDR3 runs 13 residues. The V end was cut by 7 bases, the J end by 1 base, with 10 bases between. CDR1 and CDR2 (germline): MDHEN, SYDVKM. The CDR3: CASIEGRNTEAFF. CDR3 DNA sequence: TGTGCCAGCATAGAGGGCCGGAACACTGAAGCTTTCTTT.

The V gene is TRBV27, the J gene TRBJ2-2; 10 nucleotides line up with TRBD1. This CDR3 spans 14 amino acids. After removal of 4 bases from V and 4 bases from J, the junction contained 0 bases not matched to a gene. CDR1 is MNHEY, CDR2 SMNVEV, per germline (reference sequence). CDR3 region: CASSWTGGTGELFF. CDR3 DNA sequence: TGTGCCAGCAGTTGGACAGGGGGCACCGGGGAGCTGTTTTTT.

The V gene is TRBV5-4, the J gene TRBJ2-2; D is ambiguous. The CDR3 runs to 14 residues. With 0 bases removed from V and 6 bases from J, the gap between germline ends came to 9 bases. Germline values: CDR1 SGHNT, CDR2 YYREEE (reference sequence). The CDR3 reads CASSLGLVSGELFF. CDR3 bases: TGTGCCAGCAGCTTGGGACTGGTGTCCGGGGAGCTGTTTTTT.

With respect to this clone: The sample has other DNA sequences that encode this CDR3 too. The CDR3 reads CASSLGGGQGNTGELFF. CDR3 nucleotides: TGTGCCAGCAGCTTAGGGGGGGGGCAGGGGAACACCGGGGAGCTGTTTTTT. J is TRBJ2-2 and V is TRBV13; TRBD2 might be the D (7 bases). The CDR3 is 17 amino acids. From germline, CDR1 is PRHDT and CDR2 FYEKMQ (reference sequence). Trimming stripped 0 bases from V and 1 base from J, with 12 bases between.

CDR3: CASNRQGATNEKLFF. The CDR3 DNA reads as TGTGCCAGTAATAGACAGGGGGCAACTAATGAAAAACTGTTTTTT. The V call is TRBV19, the J call TRBJ1-4; 9 bases fit TRBD1. The CDR3 consists of 15 residues. Germline CDR1 reads LNHDA; CDR2 reads SQIVND (reference sequence). V was clipped by 7 bases and J by 0 bases; unmatched bases: 3.

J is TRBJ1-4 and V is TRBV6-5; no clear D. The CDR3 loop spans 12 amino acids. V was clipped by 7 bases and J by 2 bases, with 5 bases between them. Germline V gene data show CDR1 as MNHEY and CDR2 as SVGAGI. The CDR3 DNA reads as TGTGCCAGCACCAGGACTAATGAAAAACTGTTTTTT. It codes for CASTRTNEKLFF.

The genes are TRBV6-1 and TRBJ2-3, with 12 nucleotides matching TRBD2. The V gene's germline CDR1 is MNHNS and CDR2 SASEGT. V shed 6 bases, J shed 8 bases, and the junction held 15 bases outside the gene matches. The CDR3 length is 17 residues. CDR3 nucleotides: TGTGCCAGCAGCGAAAACACTAGCGGGGGGAACACTGGTACGCAGTATTTT. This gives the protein CASSENTSGGNTGTQYF.

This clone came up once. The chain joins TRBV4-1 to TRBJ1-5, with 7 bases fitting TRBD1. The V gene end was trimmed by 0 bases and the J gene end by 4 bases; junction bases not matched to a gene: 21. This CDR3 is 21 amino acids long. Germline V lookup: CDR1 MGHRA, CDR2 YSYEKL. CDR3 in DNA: TGCGCCAGCAGCCAAGATGTCCCCTTTGCGGGACAGTGGGGTCCGAATCAGCCCCAGCATTTT. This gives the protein CASSQDVPFAGQWGPNQPQHF.

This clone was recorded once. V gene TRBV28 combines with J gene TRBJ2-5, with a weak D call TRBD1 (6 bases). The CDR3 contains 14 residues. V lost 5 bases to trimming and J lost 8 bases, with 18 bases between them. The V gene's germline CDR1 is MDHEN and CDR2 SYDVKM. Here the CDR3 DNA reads TGTGCCAGCAGTCGGCACGTGGACAGCTCAACCCAGTACTTC. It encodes CASSRHVDSSTQYF.

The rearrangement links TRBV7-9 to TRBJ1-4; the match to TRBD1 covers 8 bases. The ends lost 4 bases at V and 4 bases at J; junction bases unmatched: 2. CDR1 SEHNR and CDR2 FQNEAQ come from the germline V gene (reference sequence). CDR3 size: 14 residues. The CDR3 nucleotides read TGTGCCAGCAGCTCCGGACAGGGTAATGAAAAACTGTTTTTT. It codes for CASSSGQGNEKLFF.

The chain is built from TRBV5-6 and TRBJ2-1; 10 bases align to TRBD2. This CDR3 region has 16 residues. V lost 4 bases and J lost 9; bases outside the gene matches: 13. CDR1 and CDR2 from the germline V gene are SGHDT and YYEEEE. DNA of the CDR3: TGTGCCAGCAGCAGACTAGCGGGCCGAGGGACGAGTGAGCAGTTCTTC. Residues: CASSRLAGRGTSEQFF.

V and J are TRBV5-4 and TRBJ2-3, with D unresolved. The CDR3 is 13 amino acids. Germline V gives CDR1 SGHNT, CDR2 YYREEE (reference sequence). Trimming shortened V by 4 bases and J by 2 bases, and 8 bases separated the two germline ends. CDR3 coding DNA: TGTGCCAGCAGCAGAGTATCCACAGATACGCAGTATTTT. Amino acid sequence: CASSRVSTDTQYF. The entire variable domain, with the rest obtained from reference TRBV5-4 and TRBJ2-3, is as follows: ETGVTQSPTHLIKTRGQQVTLRCSSQSGHNTVSWYQQALGQGPQFIFQYYREEENGRGNFPPRFSGLQFPNYSSELNVNALELDDSALYLCASSRVSTDTQYFGPGTRLTVL.

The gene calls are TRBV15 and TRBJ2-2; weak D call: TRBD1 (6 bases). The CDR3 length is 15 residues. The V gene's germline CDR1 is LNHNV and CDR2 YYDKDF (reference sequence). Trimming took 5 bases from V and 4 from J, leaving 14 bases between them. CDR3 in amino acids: CATSGRGRVTGELFF. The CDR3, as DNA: TGTGCCACCAGCGGCAGGGGAAGGGTCACCGGGGAGCTGTTTTTT.

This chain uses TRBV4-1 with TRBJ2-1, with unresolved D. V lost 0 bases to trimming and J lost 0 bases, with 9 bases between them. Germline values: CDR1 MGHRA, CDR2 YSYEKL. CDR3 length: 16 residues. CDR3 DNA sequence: TGCGCCAGCAGCCAAGATTTGGTTAGCTCCTACAATGAGCAGTTCTTC. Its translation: CASSQDLVSSYNEQFF.

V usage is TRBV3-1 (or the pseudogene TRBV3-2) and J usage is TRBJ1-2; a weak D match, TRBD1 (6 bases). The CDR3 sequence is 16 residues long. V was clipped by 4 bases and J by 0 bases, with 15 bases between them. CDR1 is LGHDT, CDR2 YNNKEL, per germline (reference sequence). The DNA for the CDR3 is TGTGCCAGCAGCCTGGCTCAGGACAGAGCTAACTATGGCTACACCTTC. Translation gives CASSLAQDRANYGYTF.

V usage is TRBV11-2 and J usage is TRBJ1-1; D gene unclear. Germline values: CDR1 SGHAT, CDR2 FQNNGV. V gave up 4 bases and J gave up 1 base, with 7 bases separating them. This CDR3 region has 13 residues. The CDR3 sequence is CASSSTPNTEAFF. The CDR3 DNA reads TGTGCCAGCAGCTCGACACCGAACACTGAAGCTTTCTTT.

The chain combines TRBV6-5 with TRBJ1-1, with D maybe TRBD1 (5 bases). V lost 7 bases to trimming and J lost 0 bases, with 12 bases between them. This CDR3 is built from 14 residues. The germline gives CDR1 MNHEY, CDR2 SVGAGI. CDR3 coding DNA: TGTGCCAGCAAAGAACAGGCCCTGAACACTGAAGCTTTCTTT. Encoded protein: CASKEQALNTEAFF.

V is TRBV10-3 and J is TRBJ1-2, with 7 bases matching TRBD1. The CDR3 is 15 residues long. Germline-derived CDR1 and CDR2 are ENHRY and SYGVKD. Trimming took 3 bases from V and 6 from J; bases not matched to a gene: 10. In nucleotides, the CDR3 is TGTGCCATCAGTGAAAAGTCCGGTGGACAGGATGGCTACACCTTC. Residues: CAISEKSGGQDGYTF.

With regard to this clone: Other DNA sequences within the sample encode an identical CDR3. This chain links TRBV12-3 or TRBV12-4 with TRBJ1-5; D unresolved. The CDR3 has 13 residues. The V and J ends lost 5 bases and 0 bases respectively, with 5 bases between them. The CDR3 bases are TGTGCCAGCAGTCTAGATAGCAATCAGCCCCAGCATTTT. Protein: CASSLDSNQPQHF.